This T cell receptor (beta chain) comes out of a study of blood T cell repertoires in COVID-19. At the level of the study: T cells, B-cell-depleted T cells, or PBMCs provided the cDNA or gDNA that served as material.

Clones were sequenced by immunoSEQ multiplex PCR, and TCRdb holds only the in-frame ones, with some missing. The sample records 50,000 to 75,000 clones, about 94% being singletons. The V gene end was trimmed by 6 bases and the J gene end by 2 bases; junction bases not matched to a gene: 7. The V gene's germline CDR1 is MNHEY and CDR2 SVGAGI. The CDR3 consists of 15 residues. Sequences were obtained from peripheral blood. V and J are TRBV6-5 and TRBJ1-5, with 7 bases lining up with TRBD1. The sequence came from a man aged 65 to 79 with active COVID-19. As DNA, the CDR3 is TGTGCCAGCAGACCAGGGGGAATAGGCAATCAGCCCCAGCATTTT. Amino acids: CASRPGGIGNQPQHF.